These T cell receptor beta chains were read from a single sample in a study of blood T cells in healthy people across ages. TCRdb passed the 5' RACE reads through MiXCR, listing each CDR3 protein once. The repertoire has 1 million or so distinct CDR3 sequences, over 35% of them found once; the top ten carry 18%. The sample was blood. The receptors were gathered from a woman aged 55 to 70 in good health. Both conserved end residues are part of each CDR3. A D gene is named only where the DNA matches it firmly. Rows give clone size only sometimes, using once, few, many, or a class for an expanded clone.

>TRBJ1-2|.|TRBV12-3/TRBV12-4|.
CASSLQAENYGYTF
TGTGCCAGCAGTTTACAGGCGGAGAACTATGGCTACACCTTC
>TRBJ2-3|.|TRBV20-1|TRBD2
CSARDLTSGRASTDTQYF
TGCAGTGCTAGAGATCTGACTAGCGGGAGAGCGTCAACAGATACGCAGTATTTT
>TRBJ1-1|.|TRBV6-1|.
CASSERAGGVTEAFF
TGTGCCAGCAGTGAAAGGGCAGGAGGGGTGACTGAAGCTTTCTTT
>TRBJ2-7|.|TRBV4-1|.
CASSQAGAQYF
TGCGCCAGCAGCCAGGCGGGGGCCCAGTACTTC
>TRBJ2-5|.|TRBV24-1|TRBD1
CATSGSGTGDETQYF
TGTGCCACCAGTGGCTCCGGGACAGGGGATGAGACCCAGTACTTC
>TRBJ2-5|few|TRBV7-8|TRBD2
CASSLAGGAYNEQYF
TGTGCCAGCAGTTTAGCGGGAGGGGCCTACAATGAGCAGTACTTC
>TRBJ2-2|.|TRBV6-5|TRBD2
CASDTTSGGLTGELFF
TGTGCCAGCGACACGACATCGGGGGGGTTAACCGGGGAGCTGTTTTTT
>TRBJ2-1|few|TRBV7-8|TRBD1
CASSLRAAGGYNEQFF
TGTGCCAGCAGCTTGAGAGCGGCAGGGGGTTACAATGAGCAGTTCTTC
>TRBJ2-5|once|TRBV6-2/TRBV6-3|.
CASYTSGALRETQYF
TGTGCCAGCTACACATCGGGGGCCCTTAGAGAGACCCAGTACTTC
>TRBJ1-4|.|TRBV7-8|TRBD1
CASSLDTGGASNEKLFF
TGTGCCAGCAGCTTAGACACAGGGGGCGCCTCCAATGAAAAACTGTTTTTT
>TRBJ2-1|few|TRBV13|TRBD2
CASSLGVAGGQQFF
TGTGCCAGCAGCTTAGGCGTAGCGGGAGGGCAGCAGTTCTTC
>TRBJ2-7|.|TRBV29-1|TRBD1
CSVRTGTGGTYEQYF
TGCAGCGTAAGGACCGGGACAGGGGGGACCTACGAGCAGTACTTC